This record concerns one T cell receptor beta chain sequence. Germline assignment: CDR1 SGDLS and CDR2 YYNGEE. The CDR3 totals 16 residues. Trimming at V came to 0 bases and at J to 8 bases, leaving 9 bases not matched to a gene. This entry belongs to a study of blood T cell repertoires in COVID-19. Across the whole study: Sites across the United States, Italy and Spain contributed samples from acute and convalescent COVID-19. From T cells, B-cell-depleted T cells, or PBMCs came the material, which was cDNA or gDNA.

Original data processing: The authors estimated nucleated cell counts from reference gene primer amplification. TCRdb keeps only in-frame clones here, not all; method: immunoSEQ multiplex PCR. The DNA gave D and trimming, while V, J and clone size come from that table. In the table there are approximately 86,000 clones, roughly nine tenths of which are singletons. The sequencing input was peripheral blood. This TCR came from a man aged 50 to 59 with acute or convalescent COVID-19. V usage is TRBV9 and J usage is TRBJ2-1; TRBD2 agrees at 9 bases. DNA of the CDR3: TGTGCCAGCAGCGTAGTCGGCGGGGGGGCCCCCCATGAGCAGTTCTTC. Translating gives CASSVVGGGAPHEQFF.